Listed below are T cell receptor beta chains from one sample, sequenced in a study of siplizumab effects on memory and regulatory T cells. Sequencing was performed with immunoSEQ multiplex PCR; in TCRdb, only in-frame clones are kept and a portion is missing. The data contain fewer than 60,000 clones, 93% of them singletons. Material: CD8+ T cells sorted from blood. These receptors all come from a human donor in good health. Both conserved end residues are part of each CDR3. A D gene is named only where the DNA matches it firmly. Rows give clone size only sometimes, using once, few, many, or a class for an expanded clone.

V gene	clone size	D gene	J gene	CDR3 protein	CDR3 DNA
TRBV2	.	TRBD2	TRBJ2-7	CASSGFLAGGEQYF	TGTGCCAGCAGCGGCTTTCTAGCGGGGGGCGAGCAGTACTTC
TRBV6-1	.	.	TRBJ1-1	CASSVYAAAPEAFF	TGTGCCAGCAGTGTTTATGCGGCAGCACCTGAAGCTTTCTTT
TRBV27	.	.	TRBJ2-1	CASSLVGNNEQFF	TGTGCCAGCAGTTTAGTCGGGAACAATGAGCAGTTCTTC
TRBV6-6	.	.	TRBJ2-4	CASTKDGKNIQYF	TGTGCCAGCACGAAGGACGGCAAAAACATTCAGTACTTC
TRBV28	.	.	TRBJ2-7	CASSLIQDGDEQYF	TGTGCCAGCAGTTTAATACAGGACGGGGACGAGCAGTACTTC
TRBV18	.	.	TRBJ2-7	CASSPGHLYEQYF	TGTGCCAGCTCACCGGGGCACCTCTACGAGCAGTACTTC
TRBV4-1	.	TRBD2	TRBJ2-5	CASSPYQGLAIQETQYF	TGCGCCAGCAGCCCATACCAAGGACTAGCAATCCAAGAGACCCAGTACTTC
TRBV13	.	.	TRBJ2-3	CASSPPTPEDTQYF	TGTGCCAGCAGCCCTCCGACCCCTGAAGATACGCAGTATTTT
TRBV5-6	.	.	TRBJ2-2	CASSLLGIGELFF	TGTGCCAGCAGCTTGCTGGGGATCGGGGAGCTGTTTTTT
TRBV11-2	.	.	TRBJ1-3	CASSLDRPSGNTIYF	TGTGCCAGCAGCTTAGACAGACCCTCTGGAAACACCATATATTTT
TRBV11-2	.	TRBD2	TRBJ2-1	CASSRTVGGGPYNEQFF	TGTGCCAGCAGCCGCACTGTCGGGGGAGGGCCCTACAATGAGCAGTTCTTC
TRBV27	.	.	TRBJ2-5	CASRQGQDLLGGTQYF	TGTGCCAGCAGACAAGGACAAGATTTATTGGGGGGGACCCAGTACTTC
TRBV27	.	TRBD1	TRBJ2-7	CASSSGTGDYEQYF	TGTGCCAGCAGTTCCGGGACAGGAGACTACGAGCAGTACTTC
TRBV4-1	.	TRBD2	TRBJ2-5	CASSQKGGSFETQYF	TGCGCCAGCAGCCAAAAGGGCGGGAGTTTTGAGACCCAGTACTTC
TRBV28	.	.	TRBJ1-3	CASNREADISGNTIYF	TGTGCCAGCAACAGGGAGGCGGATATTTCTGGAAACACCATATATTTT
TRBV19	once	.	TRBJ1-1	CASSISDFFEAFF	TGTGCCAGTAGTATATCGGACTTTTTTGAAGCTTTCTTT
TRBV10-1	.	.	TRBJ2-2	CASSESEAGELFF	TGCGCCAGCAGTGAATCAGAAGCCGGGGAGCTGTTTTTT
TRBV9	.	.	TRBJ2-3	CASSVATAFTDTQYF	TGTGCCAGCAGCGTAGCTACGGCATTCACAGATACGCAGTATTTT
TRBV2	.	TRBD2	TRBJ2-7	CATLWTSGKNNEQYF	TGTGCCACCCTATGGACTAGCGGGAAGAATAACGAGCAGTACTTC
TRBV6-1	once	.	TRBJ2-7	CASSEVPTPGDEQYF	TGTGCCAGCAGTGAAGTACCAACCCCAGGCGACGAGCAGTACTTC
TRBV9	.	TRBD1	TRBJ2-7	CASSSTFRTGPSHEQYF	TGTGCCAGCAGCTCAACTTTCAGGACAGGGCCCTCACACGAGCAGTACTTC
TRBV27	once	.	TRBJ1-1	CASSLDLWSEAFF	TGTGCCAGCAGTTTAGATCTCTGGTCTGAAGCTTTCTTT
TRBV10-1	.	.	TRBJ1-5	CASSESPPRVLANQPQHF	TGCGCCAGCAGTGAGTCGCCCCCCCGCGTGCTGGCAAATCAGCCCCAGCATTTT
TRBV2	.	.	TRBJ1-1	CASSLPIDRLNTEAFF	TGTGCCAGCAGTCTTCCAATCGACAGGTTGAACACTGAAGCTTTCTTT
TRBV6-6	.	.	TRBJ2-5	CASSYSRSVQETQYF	TGTGCCAGCAGTTACTCGCGTTCGGTTCAAGAGACCCAGTACTTC
TRBV7-6	.	.	TRBJ2-2	CASSPDYKNTGELFF	TGTGCCAGCAGTCCGGACTACAAGAACACCGGGGAGCTGTTTTTT
TRBV27	.	.	TRBJ2-1	CASSSLGPYNEQFF	TGTGCCAGCAGTTCCCTGGGCCCCTACAATGAGCAGTTCTTC
TRBV28	.	.	TRBJ1-1	CASSFESTEAFF	TGTGCCAGCAGTTTTGAATCCACTGAAGCTTTCTTT
TRBV7-9	.	.	TRBJ1-5	CASSQGGYMPQHF	TGTGCCAGCAGCCAAGGGGGGTATATGCCCCAGCATTTT
TRBV10-2	.	.	TRBJ2-7	CASGGPYEQYF	TGCGCCAGCGGTGGTCCCTACGAGCAGTACTTC
TRBV4-1	.	.	TRBJ2-7	CASSQKLSYEQYF	TGCGCCAGCAGCCAAAAACTCTCCTACGAGCAGTACTTC
TRBV7-2	.	.	TRBJ2-7	CASSLVPSPHEQYF	TGTGCCAGCAGCTTAGTCCCTAGCCCCCACGAGCAGTACTTC
TRBV7-9	.	.	TRBJ1-4	CASSSKIFREKLFF	TGTGCCAGCAGCTCGAAGATCTTTAGGGAAAAACTGTTTTTT
TRBV7-3	.	.	TRBJ2-7	CASSFGGGNPYEQYF	TGTGCCAGCAGCTTTGGTGGCGGGAACCCCTACGAGCAGTACTTC
TRBV21-1	.	.	TRBJ2-1	CASSMHNYNEQFF	TGTGCCAGCAGCATGCATAACTACAATGAGCAGTTCTTC
TRBV4-1	.	.	TRBJ2-7	CASSQEIPSGSYEQYF	TGCGCCAGCAGCCAAGAGATCCCCAGCGGCTCCTACGAGCAGTACTTC
TRBV11-1	.	TRBD1	TRBJ2-7	CASSPRQGVVYEQYF	TGTGCCAGCAGCCCCCGACAGGGGGTAGTCTACGAGCAGTACTTC
TRBV7-9	.	TRBD2	TRBJ2-7	CASSLGAGSSGGPKQYF	TGTGCCAGCAGCTTAGGGGCGGGCTCTAGCGGAGGTCCTAAGCAGTACTTC
TRBV5-1	once	TRBD1	TRBJ1-1	CASSWDSLNTEAFF	TGCGCCAGCAGCTGGGACAGCCTGAACACTGAAGCTTTCTTT
TRBV29-1	.	.	TRBJ2-7	CSVVRDSYEQYF	TGCAGCGTTGTTAGGGATTCCTACGAGCAGTACTTC
TRBV7-6	.	.	TRBJ2-2	CASSAGSSGELFF	TGTGCCAGCAGCGCCGGAAGTTCCGGGGAGCTGTTTTTT
TRBV6-1	once	.	TRBJ1-2	CASSDILTGSIIDGYTF	TGTGCCAGCAGTGATATACTGACAGGTTCCATAATTGATGGCTACACCTTC
TRBV7-9	.	.	TRBJ2-1	CASSPRVDEQFF	TGTGCCAGCAGTCCCAGGGTTGATGAGCAGTTCTTC
TRBV15	.	.	TRBJ2-5	CATSRDGTEETQYF	TGTGCCACCAGCAGAGATGGGACTGAAGAGACCCAGTACTTC
TRBV27	.	.	TRBJ1-5	CASSLKSNQPQHF	TGTGCCAGCAGTTTAAAAAGCAATCAGCCCCAGCATTTT
TRBV9	.	TRBD2	TRBJ2-1	CASSVRTSGSNEQFF	TGTGCCAGCAGCGTTCGGACTAGCGGGAGTAATGAGCAGTTCTTC
TRBV4-1	.	.	TRBJ1-6	CASSQGGPLVSPLHF	TGCGCCAGCAGCCAAGGAGGGCCTCTTGTTTCACCCCTCCACTTT
TRBV19	.	.	TRBJ2-7	CASSIGPSYEQYF	TGTGCCAGTAGTATCGGTCCCAGCTACGAGCAGTACTTC
TRBV18	.	TRBD1	TRBJ1-2	CASSPSRDRGIFYGYTF	TGTGCCAGCTCACCGTCCCGGGACAGGGGGATCTTCTATGGCTACACCTTC
TRBV27	.	.	TRBJ1-5	CASSPTTGYSNQPQHF	TGTGCCAGCAGCCCAACGACAGGTTATAGCAATCAGCCCCAGCATTTT
TRBV28	.	.	TRBJ2-4	CASSLRLAKNIQYF	TGTGCCAGCAGCTTAAGGTTAGCCAAAAACATTCAGTACTTC
TRBV4-2	.	.	TRBJ2-1	CASSPRVGGVAYNEQFF	TGTGCCAGCAGCCCTAGGGTCGGCGGCGTGGCCTACAATGAGCAGTTCTTC
TRBV2	few	.	TRBJ1-4	CASSGRETYATNEKLFF	TGTGCCAGCAGTGGGAGAGAGACATATGCAACTAATGAAAAACTGTTTTTT
TRBV28	.	TRBD2	TRBJ2-7	CATYGTSGRSFSGHEQYF	TGTGCCACGTACGGGACTAGCGGGCGTTCCTTCTCCGGCCACGAGCAGTACTTC
TRBV7-6	once	TRBD2	TRBJ2-3	CASSLSQVAGVADTQYF	TGTGCCAGCAGCTTATCCCAGGTAGCGGGAGTGGCAGATACGCAGTATTTT
TRBV4-2	.	.	TRBJ2-2	CASTARSGVDTGELFF	TGTGCCAGCACCGCCAGGTCGGGAGTGGATACCGGGGAGCTGTTTTTT
TRBV4-2	.	.	TRBJ2-1	CASKEGGHEQFF	TGTGCCAGCAAGGAGGGAGGCCATGAGCAGTTCTTC
TRBV10-2	large	.	TRBJ1-2	CASSAGTNNYGYTF	TGCGCCAGCAGTGCCGGGACAAATAACTATGGCTACACCTTC
TRBV10-3	.	.	TRBJ1-5	CAISEVGFSQPQHF	TGTGCCATCAGTGAAGTAGGGTTTAGTCAGCCCCAGCATTTT
TRBV5-1	.	.	TRBJ2-7	CASSLAGTAYEQYF	TGCGCCAGCAGCTTGGCCGGCACAGCTTACGAGCAGTACTTC